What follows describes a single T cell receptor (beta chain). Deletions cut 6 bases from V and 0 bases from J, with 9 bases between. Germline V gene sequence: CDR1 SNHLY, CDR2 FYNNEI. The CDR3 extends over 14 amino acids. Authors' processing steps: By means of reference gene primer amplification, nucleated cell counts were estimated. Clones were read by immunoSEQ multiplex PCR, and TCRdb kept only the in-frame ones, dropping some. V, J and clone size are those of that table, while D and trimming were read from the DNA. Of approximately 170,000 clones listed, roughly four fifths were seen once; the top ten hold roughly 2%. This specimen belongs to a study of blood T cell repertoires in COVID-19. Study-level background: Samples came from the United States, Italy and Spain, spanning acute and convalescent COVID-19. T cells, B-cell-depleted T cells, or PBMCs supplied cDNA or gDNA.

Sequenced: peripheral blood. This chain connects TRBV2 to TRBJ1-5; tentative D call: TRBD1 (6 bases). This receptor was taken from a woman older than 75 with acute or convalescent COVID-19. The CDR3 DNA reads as TGTGCCAGCAGACAGGGAGCTAGCAATCAGCCCCAGCATTTT. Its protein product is CASRQGASNQPQHF.